This TCR beta chain came from a study of Tregs in tolerant kidney transplant recipients. Repertoires were generated with immunoSEQ multiplex PCR, while TCRdb's copy carries only in-frame clones and drops some. The sample holds tens of thousands of clones, 90% to 95% seen once. Mixed chimerism was transient after nonmyeloablative marrow transplants from related graft donors. The junction had 8 bases not matched to a gene; V was cut back by 1 base and J by 2 bases. The CDR3 contains 17 residues. CDR1 SGHTA and CDR2 FQGNSA come from the germline V gene. The TCR originated in a human patient who received a combined kidney and bone marrow transplant. Some T cells may have originated in the graft donor. The material was CD4+ T cells from blood (PBMCs), obtained 24 months after the transplant. The chain employs TRBV7-2 and TRBJ2-4; TRBD1 matches at 7 bases. As DNA, the CDR3 is TGTGCCAGCAGCTTAGGAGACAGGGTTCTATCCAAAAACATTCAGTACTTC. It yields the protein CASSLGDRVLSKNIQYF.